What follows describes a single T cell receptor beta chain. Its antigen is currently unknown. The junction and the germline gene differ at one end; a read error may be behind it. Other nucleotide sequences from this sample produce the same CDR3. The sample comes from a study of beta chain features in type 1 diabetes. Study-wide results and limits: All four CD4+ subsets of Type 1 diabetes patients contained TCRB CDR3s that were moderately but significantly shorter.

Purities in excess of 95% were seen in all sorted populations. The sequenced template was cDNA made from the entire isolated RNA. Produced via immunoSEQ multiplex PCR; TCRdb's table is partial and in-frame only. The table has approximately 16,000 clones, roughly 72% seen once. The CDR3 extends over 14 amino acids. Germline CDR1 reads SQVTM; CDR2 reads ANQGSEA. J is TRBJ2-3 and V is TRBV29-1; D is possibly TRBD1 (5 bases). Sequenced input: stem cell memory CD4+ T cells from blood. This sequence was found in a young man with type 1 diabetes. The CDR3 nucleotides read TGCAGCGTTGCGCAGGACACACAGGCAGATACACAGTATTTT. This translates into CSVAQDTQADTQYF.